This TCR beta chain stems from a study of regulatory T cells in long-lasting Graves disease. Findings of the study overall: Exclusively peripheral blood, rather than thyroid tissue, was studied. Those with persistent disease had in common more public clonotypes (approximately 2,500) than new patients (roughly 1,000). Newly diagnosed patients had higher TCR diversity than persistent Graves' patients did.

Investigators prepared the TCR beta libraries by applying iRepertoire HTBI primers and Arm-PCR of CDR3 regions. MiXCR, applied by TCRdb to the multiplex PCR reads, yields one record per CDR3 protein. The sample contains fewer than 350,000 distinct CDR3 sequences, under 20% of which appear only once. Germline CDR1 and CDR2: DFQATT and SNEGSKA (reference sequence). The CDR3 has 11 amino acids. As to this clonotype: Antigen: not known. A much larger clone differs from this one at a single base, so this may be a read error.

Time point here: newly diagnosed GD, antithyroid drugs for less than 3 months. TCR sequences were obtained from RNA taken from PBMCs. The rearrangement uses TRBV20-1 and TRBJ2-7, with no clear D. The TCR originated in a female donor with Graves disease. Source: peripheral blood mononuclear cells (PBMCs), taken at new diagnosis, from a patient treated with antithyroid drugs. The chain's CDR3 is CSAQSPYEHYF. CDR3 coding DNA: TGCAGTGCTCAATCTCCCTACGAGCACTACTTC.